Shown below are 7 T cell receptor beta chains from a single sample sequenced in a study of cytomegalovirus exposure and HLA in healthy donors. Produced via immunoSEQ multiplex PCR; TCRdb's table is partial and in-frame only. Of some 110,000 clones listed, 86% were seen once; the top ten hold 3% to 4%. The sequencing sample was made of PBMCs. The origin of the receptors is a young woman in good health and CMV-seropositive.

There are a few counts of this clone. CDR3 DNA sequence: TGTGCCAGCAGGATAGCGGGAGATCGGTACGAGCAGTACTTC. Protein: CASRIAGDRYEQYF. The rearrangement uses TRBV5-4 and TRBJ2-7, with 9 positions matching TRBD2. CDR1 SGHNT and CDR2 YYREEE come from the germline V gene (reference sequence). This CDR3 contains 14 residues. After removal of 5 bases from V and 4 bases from J, the junction contained 7 bases not matched to a gene.

This clone has a handful of counts. The chain uses TRBV9 and TRBJ2-7; 9 bases map to TRBD2. Germline V gives CDR1 SGDLS, CDR2 YYNGEE. V gave up 2 bases and J gave up 6 bases; unmatched junction bases: 6. This CDR3 spans 14 amino acids. The CDR3 is CASSVGGRAFEQYF. The CDR3 DNA follows: TGTGCCAGCAGCGTGGGCGGGAGGGCCTTCGAGCAGTACTTC.

The V gene is TRBV7-9, the J gene TRBJ1-1; 11 bases line up with TRBD1. The junction had 9 bases not matched to a gene; V was cut back by 4 bases and J by 11 bases. This CDR3 is 14 amino acids long. The germline CDR1 and CDR2 sequences are SEHNR and FQNEAQ (reference sequence). Here the CDR3 reads CASSSGQGAVWAFF. The CDR3 DNA reads as TGTGCCAGCAGCTCCGGACAGGGGGCAGTTTGGGCTTTCTTT.

This chain links TRBV25-1 with TRBJ1-4; D is undetermined. V lost 5 bases, J lost 0 bases, and 13 bases lay in between. The CDR3 is made up of 16 amino acids. CDR1 is MGHDK and CDR2 is SYGVNS in the germline V gene. CDR3 nucleotide sequence: TGTGCCAGCAGTCCGACATTCCTTGCAACTAATGAAAAACTGTTTTTT. This gives the protein CASSPTFLATNEKLFF.

The chain combines TRBV2 with TRBJ2-7; D possibly corresponds to TRBD2 (6 bases). CDR1 is SNHLY and CDR2 is FYNNEI in the germline V gene. The V end lost 1 base, the J end lost 7 bases, and 11 bases lay between the germline ends. This CDR3 comprises 13 residues. The CDR3 protein is CASSEVEGGEQYF. The CDR3 nucleotides read TGTGCCAGCAGTGAAGTCGAGGGAGGAGAGCAGTACTTC.

The rearrangement links TRBV5-6 to TRBJ2-1; 10 positions match TRBD1. The J segment lost 5 bases and the V segment lost 7 bases, leaving 9 bases of the junction unmatched. The CDR3 consists of 15 residues. The V gene's germline CDR1 is SGHDT and CDR2 YYEEEE. The CDR3: CASDETGGGNNEQFF. The CDR3 DNA sequence: TGTGCCAGCGATGAGACAGGGGGCGGTAACAATGAGCAGTTCTTC.

J is TRBJ1-2 and V is TRBV6-6; 8 bases align to TRBD1. Germline V gene lookup returns CDR1 MNHNY and CDR2 SVGAGI (reference sequence). Unmatched junction bases numbered 16, after V lost 10 bases and J lost 6 bases. The CDR3 covers 15 residues. This CDR3 is CATSEFTGGRDGYTF. The CDR3 nucleotides are TGTGCCACATCGGAATTCACAGGGGGGCGCGATGGCTACACCTTC.